Following are 30 T cell receptor beta chains from one sample sequenced in a study of metastatic and nonmetastatic thyroid tumors. Via MiXCR, TCRdb re-called the PCR reads. The table has some 31,000 clones, about a sixth seen once. No treatment of any kind had been given to any patient before thyroid surgery. Sample: blood. These receptor sequences come from a female donor with papillary thyroid cancer or a benign thyroid nodule (not recorded which). Some clones in this sample may be carry-over from other donors' samples.

V gene TRBV30 combines with J gene TRBJ2-3; possible D gene TRBD2, 5 bases. The CDR3 spans 13 residues. Trimming left V 4 bases short and J 1 base short, with 9 bases between. Germline V CDR1 and CDR2: GTSNPN, SVGIG (reference sequence). CDR3 nucleotide sequence: TGTGCCTGGATTCCCGGGGGCACAGATACGCAGTATTTT. Its protein is CAWIPGGTDTQYF. Full variable domain (outside the CDR3, taken from reference TRBV30 and TRBJ2-3): SQTIHQWPATLVQPVGSPLSLECTVEGTSNPNLYWYRQAAGRGLQLLFYSVGIGQISSEVPQNLSASRPQDRQFILSSKKLLLSDSGFYLCAWIPGGTDTQYFGPGTRLTVL.

This clone was counted a single time. V is TRBV7-8 and J is TRBJ1-5, with no clear D. The end of the DNA fits TRBJ2-3 better, so the J call may be wrong. Germline V gene lookup returns CDR1 SGHVS and CDR2 FQNEAQ. The CDR3 runs to 13 residues. This chain's CDR3 is CASSFWADRPQYF. The CDR3 DNA is TGTGCCAGCAGCTTCTGGGCAGATCGGCCCCAGTATTTT.

This clone is a singleton in its sample. The chain combines TRBV20-1 with TRBJ2-7; D is uncertain. The V gene's germline CDR1 is DFQATT and CDR2 SNEGSKA (reference sequence). The CDR3 is made up of 14 amino acids. V lost 0 bases to trimming and J lost 2 bases, with 11 bases between them. The DNA of the CDR3 is TGCAGTGCTAGAGATAGGACGAATACCTACGAGCAGTACTTC. As protein: CSARDRTNTYEQYF.

This clone was seen at least ten times. The chain couples TRBV3-1 to TRBJ1-2; TRBD1 is a possible D gene (5 bases). The germline CDR1 and CDR2 sequences are LGHDT and YNNKEL (reference sequence). CDR3 length: 13 residues. With 4 bases removed from V and 2 bases from J, the gap between germline ends came to 8 bases. The DNA of the CDR3 is TGTGCCAGCAGCCCGGGGCCCAACTATGGCTACACCTTC. It encodes CASSPGPNYGYTF.

The rearrangement links TRBV30 to TRBJ2-7; 13 bases are shared with TRBD2. Germline loops: CDR1 GTSNPN, CDR2 SVGIG (reference sequence). The CDR3 totals 15 residues. V was clipped by 2 bases and J by 2 bases; unmatched bases: 3. CDR3 residues: CAWSPGLAGAYEQYF. The CDR3 nucleotides are TGTGCCTGGAGTCCCGGACTAGCGGGAGCCTACGAGCAGTACTTC.

This clone was observed many times. This CDR3 reads CASSPVDRGGYTF. The CDR3 DNA is TGTGCCAGCTCACCAGTGGACCGAGGGGGCTACACCTTC. The chain couples TRBV18 to TRBJ1-2; D not certain. Germline CDR1 KGHSH, CDR2 LQKENI. With 2 bases removed from V and 8 bases from J, the gap between germline ends came to 12 bases. CDR3 length: 13 residues. Combining the CDR3 with reference TRBV18 and TRBJ1-2 gives the whole variable domain NAGVMQNPRHLVRRRGQEARLRCSPMKGHSHVYWYRQLPEEGLKFMVYLQKENIIDESGMPKERFSAEFPKEGPSILRIQQVVRGDSAAYFCASSPVDRGGYTFGSGTRLTVV.

This clone appeared many times. The gene calls are TRBV11-1 and TRBJ1-3; D is undetermined. Trimming left V 0 bases short and J 0 bases short, with 21 bases between. Germline CDR1 reads SGHAT; CDR2 reads FQDESV (reference sequence). This CDR3 contains 20 residues. CDR3 sequence: CASSLAVAALPPFSGNTIYF. The CDR3 region has the DNA TGTGCCAGCAGCTTAGCTGTGGCAGCCCTACCGCCCTTCTCTGGAAACACCATATATTTT. Full variable domain (missing parts from reference TRBV11-1 and TRBJ1-3): EAEVAQSPRYKITEKSQAVAFWCDPISGHATLYWYRQILGQGPELLVQFQDESVVDDSQLPKDRFSAERLKGVDSTLKIQPAELGDSAMYLCASSLAVAALPPFSGNTIYFGEGSWLTVV.

As regards this clone: This sequence may be a read error, since a much larger clone differs from it by one base. This sample includes further DNA sequences coding for the same CDR3. The chain recombines TRBV7-2 with TRBJ2-5; D is ambiguous. The CDR3 is 16 residues long. Germline V gives CDR1 SGHTA, CDR2 FQGNSA. CDR3 sequence reads: CASSLGLRYPEETQYF. Here the CDR3 DNA reads TGCGCCAGCAGCTTAGGGCTTAGATACCCGGAAGAGACCCAGTACTTC.

This clone was observed many times. The rearrangement links TRBV19 to TRBJ2-1; 12 bases fit TRBD1. The CDR3 length is 18 residues. Germline lookup yields CDR1 LNHDA and CDR2 SQIVND (reference sequence). J gave up 7 bases and V 0 bases, and 10 bases lay outside the gene matches. CDR3 sequence (DNA): TGTGCCAGTAGTATAGATCCCCCGGGACAGGGGGCAGTGAATGAGCAGTTCTTC. Translation: CASSIDPPGQGAVNEQFF.

This clone was found many times. A much more abundant neighbour one base away suggests this may be a read error. The chain has TRBV12-3 or TRBV12-4 and TRBJ2-7; a weak D match, TRBD1 (5 bases). CDR3 length equals 13 residues. CDR3 in DNA: TGTGCCAGCGGTTTTGTTGGGGCGCTCGAGCAGTACTTC. Translated: CASGFVGALEQYF.

The rearrangement uses TRBV28 and TRBJ2-5; TRBD2 agrees at 12 bases. The CDR3 sequence is 17 residues long. From germline, CDR1 is MDHEN and CDR2 SYDVKM. V lost 6 bases and J lost 5; bases outside the gene matches: 13. The CDR3 DNA reads as TGTGCCAGCAGAAACCCGTCCGGACTAGCGGGATGGGAGACCCAGTACTTC. Residues: CASRNPSGLAGWETQYF.

V is TRBV20-1 and J is TRBJ2-7; tentative D call: TRBD1 (5 bases). Germline values: CDR1 DFQATT, CDR2 SNEGSKA (reference sequence). V gave up 3 bases and J gave up 10 bases, with 22 bases separating them. The CDR3 length is 14 residues. CDR3 coding DNA: TGCAGTGCTAGGGCAACATGGGGCGGCGGCGATCAGTACTTC. It encodes CSARATWGGGDQYF.

Details on this clone: Being one base from a much bigger clone, this may be a read error. This specimen includes other DNA sequences encoding the same CDR3. The chain recombines TRBV7-2 with TRBJ2-3, with D maybe TRBD1 (6 bases). This CDR3 spans 15 amino acids. CDR1 and CDR2 (germline): SGHTA, FQGNSA. Trimming removed 4 bases from V and 6 bases from J, with 17 bases in between. Here the CDR3 DNA reads TGTGCCAGCAGCTCCCCTAGCATAGGGGGTGATACGCAGTATTTT. It translates to CASSSPSIGGDTQYF.

At least ten counts were recorded for this clone. The chain has TRBV20-1 and TRBJ2-7, with D possibly matching TRBD2 (5 bases). The germline V gene has CDR1 DFQATT and CDR2 SNEGSKA (reference sequence). The CDR3 has 15 amino acids. With 5 bases removed from V and 3 bases from J, the gap between germline ends came to 20 bases. The CDR3 is CSAPAGGQRDYEQYF. In DNA, the CDR3 is TGCAGTGCTCCGGCGGGCGGCCAACGAGACTACGAGCAGTACTTC.

This clone was detected many times. V and J are TRBV5-4 and TRBJ1-2; 9 bases fit TRBD1. Trimming cost V 4 bases and J 4 bases; bases outside gene matches: 8. The CDR3 loop spans 15 amino acids. Germline V gene lookup returns CDR1 SGHNT and CDR2 YYREEE (reference sequence). The chain's CDR3 is CASSVGQGIFYGYTF. The CDR3, as DNA: TGTGCCAGCAGCGTTGGACAGGGGATCTTCTATGGCTACACCTTC. Complete variable domain (other parts from reference TRBV5-4 and TRBJ1-2): ETGVTQSPTHLIKTRGQQVTLRCSSQSGHNTVSWYQQALGQGPQFIFQYYREEENGRGNFPPRFSGLQFPNYSSELNVNALELDDSALYLCASSVGQGIFYGYTFGSGTRLTVV.

This clone was recorded many times. The CDR3 region is CASSPDRQYGYTF. Here the CDR3 DNA reads TGTGCCAGCAGCCCGGACAGACAATATGGCTACACCTTC. The rearrangement joins TRBV7-2 to TRBJ1-2; a weak D match, TRBD1 (6 bases). The V gene's germline CDR1 is SGHTA and CDR2 FQGNSA. The CDR3 sequence is 13 residues long. V was trimmed by 5 bases and J by 5 bases, leaving 12 bases between them.

The chain recombines TRBV12-3 or TRBV12-4 with TRBJ2-7, with D tentatively TRBD1 or TRBD2 (7 bases each). CDR3 length equals 14 residues. Trimming pared 8 bases from V and 3 bases from J, leaving 17 bases between. The CDR3 DNA is TGTGCCAGCGCGAGGGGGGGACAGTACTACGAGCAGTACTTC. Its protein product is CASARGGQYYEQYF.

This clone was counted many times. The chain joins TRBV28 to TRBJ1-1; maybe TRBD1 (5 bases). Germline values: CDR1 MDHEN, CDR2 SYDVKM. Trimming removed 7 bases at V and 0 bases at J, with 24 bases between. The CDR3 covers 18 residues. The CDR3, as DNA: TGTGCCAGCACCGTCCTGGGTGGAGGGACCCATATGAACACTGAAGCTTTCTTT. This gives the protein CASTVLGGGTHMNTEAFF.

This clone was detected only a few times. This chain joins TRBV10-2 and TRBJ2-1, with D perhaps matching TRBD1 (5 bases). The CDR3 extends over 12 amino acids. The V end lost 6 bases, the J end lost 8 bases, and 11 bases lay between the germline ends. Germline assignment: CDR1 WSHSY and CDR2 SAAADI. CDR3 DNA: TGCGCCAGCAGCACCAGGGTTGATGAGCAGTTCTTC. It is translated as CASSTRVDEQFF.

The chain recombines TRBV20-1 with TRBJ2-1; D ambiguous. Germline V gene data show CDR1 as DFQATT and CDR2 as SNEGSKA (reference sequence). V was trimmed by 7 bases and J by 6 bases, leaving 10 bases between them. CDR3 length: 11 amino acids. This chain's CDR3 is CSVFSPNEQFF. CDR3 DNA: TGCAGTGTCTTTAGCCCCAATGAGCAGTTCTTC.

This clone was detected ten times or more. The chain uses TRBV28 and TRBJ2-7; D is perhaps TRBD1 or TRBD2 (6 bases each). The CDR3 totals 14 residues. Germline CDR1 reads MDHEN; CDR2 reads SYDVKM. The V end was cut by 8 bases, the J end by 4 bases, with 18 bases between. The CDR3 bases are TGTGCCAGCTACCTGTCGGGGGCGGAATACGAGCAGTACTTC. This translates into CASYLSGAEYEQYF.

The J gene is TRBJ2-1, the V gene TRBV27, with 10 bases lining up with TRBD2. CDR1 is MNHEY, CDR2 SMNVEV, per germline (reference sequence). V gave up 0 bases and J gave up 10 bases; unmatched junction bases: 6. The CDR3 spans 15 residues. Here the CDR3 reads CASSLSWTSGTEQFF. Written as DNA, the CDR3 is TGTGCCAGCAGTTTATCGTGGACTAGCGGAACCGAGCAGTTCTTC.

A note on this clone: A read error may account for a junction end that differs from germline. This chain joins TRBV19 and TRBJ2-1; the D is unclear. This CDR3 has 12 amino acids. CDR1 is LNHDA, CDR2 SQIVND, per germline (reference sequence). The CDR3 DNA is TGTGCCAGTAGTATTCCTCCCTCGGAACAGTCCTTC. It codes for CASSIPPSEQSF.

The chain combines TRBV6-1 with TRBJ1-3; D is possibly TRBD1 (6 bases). The germline V and J ends were trimmed by 6 bases and 3 bases, with 15 bases remaining between them. Germline V gene data show CDR1 as MNHNS and CDR2 as SASEGT. The CDR3 spans 15 residues. This chain's CDR3 is CASSATGLSGNTIYF. The CDR3 DNA sequence: TGTGCCAGCAGCGCCACAGGGCTTAGTGGAAACACCATATATTTT.

This clone has only a few counts. The chain carries TRBV19 and TRBJ1-2, with a tentative D call TRBD1 (5 bases). CDR3 length: 12 amino acids. Per the germline V gene, CDR1 is LNHDA and CDR2 is SQIVND (reference sequence). The V and J ends lost 9 bases and 11 bases respectively, with 19 bases between them. In nucleotides, the CDR3 is TGTGCCAGCGCCACGCGGGACTATGTTTACACCTTC. This codes for CASATRDYVYTF.

The chain carries TRBV4-1 and TRBJ2-3; D remains unclear. Trimming took 8 bases from V and 3 from J, leaving 15 bases between them. This CDR3 is built from 14 residues. Germline assignment: CDR1 MGHRA and CDR2 YSYEKL. The CDR3 loop reads CASASADRTDTQYF. Written as DNA, the CDR3 is TGCGCCAGCGCCTCTGCGGATAGAACAGATACGCAGTATTTT.

Concerning this clone: At one of its ends the junction is not consistent with the germline gene, which may arise from a read error. V gene TRBV5-6 combines with J gene TRBJ1-2; D unresolved. The CDR3 is 14 amino acids. The germline gives CDR1 SGHDT, CDR2 YYEEEE. The CDR3 DNA reads TGTGCCAGCAGCTTGTCCTTGGCAAACTATGGCCACACCTTC. This translates into CASSLSLANYGHTF.

CDR3 sequence reads: CASSRGRAMNTEAFF. The CDR3 nucleotides are TGTGCCAGCAGCCGCGGAAGGGCCATGAACACTGAAGCTTTCTTT. The rearrangement joins TRBV11-2 to TRBJ1-1; D unresolved. CDR1 is SGHAT and CDR2 is FQNNGV in the germline V gene. The CDR3 covers 15 residues. The V and J ends lost 5 bases and 0 bases respectively, with 13 bases between them. The full variable domain, with the rest looked up from reference TRBV11-2 and TRBJ1-1, is EAGVAQSPRYKIIEKRQSVAFWCNPISGHATLYWYQQILGQGPKLLIQFQNNGVVDDSQLPKDRFSAERLKGVDSTLKIQPAKLEDSAVYLCASSRGRAMNTEAFFGQGTRLTVV.

Ten or more counts support this clone. The J gene is TRBJ1-1, the V gene TRBV18; 9 bases are a match to TRBD1. CDR3 length: 14 residues. With V trimmed by 6 bases and J by 5 bases, 7 bases remained unmatched. Germline V gives CDR1 KGHSH, CDR2 LQKENI. CDR3 residues: CASSPGTGLTEAFF. The CDR3 coding sequence is TGTGCCAGCTCCCCCGGGACAGGGCTTACTGAAGCTTTCTTT.

This clone was detected ten times or more. The rearrangement uses TRBV30 and TRBJ1-1; D is ambiguous. Germline V gene sequence: CDR1 GTSNPN, CDR2 SVGIG (reference sequence). The CDR3 has 12 amino acids. Trimming took 4 bases from V and 5 from J, leaving 11 bases between them. The CDR3 sequence is CAWKRVGTEAFF. The CDR3 DNA is TGTGCCTGGAAGCGGGTTGGGACTGAAGCTTTCTTT.